This T cell receptor beta chain emerged from a study of PD-1 blockade in mismatch repair-deficient tumors. Study-level points and caveats: Rapid post-treatment expansion, then contraction, generally preceding radiologic response, marked tumor-resident clones.

Measured with immunoSEQ multiplex PCR; TCRdb has only the in-frame clones, and not every one. Of roughly 84,000 clones in the sample, approximately 84% were seen once. TCR sequencing covered a few patients who responded to pembrolizumab. The CDR3 spans 13 residues. CDR1 SGHAT and CDR2 FQDESV come from the germline V gene (reference sequence). With 5 bases removed from V and 5 bases from J, the gap between germline ends came to 9 bases. Remarks on this clone: What it recognizes is unknown.

This TCR came from an adult with mismatch repair-deficient cancer. This specimen consisted of peripheral blood, obtained 12 weeks after starting pembrolizumab. The rearrangement links TRBV11-1 to TRBJ2-2; D gene unclear. The CDR3 nucleotides read TGTGCCAGCAGCGCTACCCTAACCGGGGAGCTGTTTTTT. The encoded protein is CASSATLTGELFF.